The 8 T cell receptor beta chains given below trace back to one sample, sequenced in a study of blood T cells in healthy people across ages. Next came a second PCR, run for about 7 to 12 cycles, which used a sample-barcoded 5' primer along with a J-beta primer mix. TCRdb recomputed calls from the 5' RACE reads with MiXCR, one row per CDR3 protein. Of under 2,000,000 distinct CDR3 sequences in the sample, about 50% are singletons; the top ten hold roughly 2.1%. The material sequenced was blood. The source of these receptors is a woman between 35 and 50 years old in good health.

This sequence joins TRBV5-1 and TRBJ2-1, with 9 bases lining up with TRBD2. The length of the CDR3 is 12 residues. The trim removed 6 bases at V and 8 bases at J, leaving 3 bases unmatched. Germline V gene lookup returns CDR1 SGHRS and CDR2 YFSETQ. The CDR3 DNA is TGCGCCAGCATGACTAGCGGCGATGAGCAGTTCTTC. It encodes CASMTSGDEQFF.

This clonotype was seen a handful of times. V gene TRBV6-2 or TRBV6-3 combines with J gene TRBJ2-7, with D perhaps matching TRBD1 or TRBD2 (5 bases each). Germline CDR1 and CDR2: MNHEY and SVGEGT. The CDR3 runs 17 residues. Trimming took 2 bases from V and 2 from J, leaving 19 bases between them. DNA of the CDR3: TGTGCCAGCAGTTACCATCAATCTCACGGGGCCCCCTACGAGCAGTACTTC. Protein: CASSYHQSHGAPYEQYF.

This clonotype was counted a single time. The chain recombines TRBV5-1 with TRBJ2-4, with 10 bases aligning to TRBD1. The better agreement between TRBJ2-5 and the DNA end casts doubt on the J call. Germline values: CDR1 SGHRS, CDR2 YFSETQ. CDR3 length equals 15 residues. The DNA for the CDR3 is TGCGCCAGCAGGCAAACCGGGACAGGGGTAGAGACCCAGTACTTC. Its protein product is CASRQTGTGVETQYF.

The sample holds a few counts of this clonotype. The chain combines TRBV28 with TRBJ2-7; TRBD1 might be the D (6 bases). The V gene lost 6 bases and the J gene lost 2 bases, with 14 bases spanning the gap. Per germline, CDR1 MDHEN and CDR2 SYDVKM. The CDR3 sequence is 14 residues long. The CDR3 region is CASSLPDRAYEQYF. The CDR3 nucleotides read TGTGCCAGCAGCCTCCCGGACAGAGCCTACGAGCAGTACTTC.

The DNA for the CDR3 is TGTGCCAGCAGTTTAAGGCAGTCGCAGTTCTTC. This translates into CASSLRQSQFF. V is TRBV12-3 or TRBV12-4 and J is TRBJ2-1; D is ambiguous. V lost 2 bases and J lost 12, with 8 bases in between. The CDR3 is 11 residues long.

This clonotype was seen ten or more times. This rearrangement joins TRBV6-1 to TRBJ2-1; 8 positions agree with TRBD1. V lost 2 bases, J lost 6 bases, and 6 bases stayed unmatched. CDR1 is MNHNS, CDR2 SASEGT, per germline. This CDR3 contains 15 residues. The CDR3 coding sequence is TGTGCCAGCAGTGAACCCCGGACAGGGCGCAATGAGCAGTTCTTC. It is translated as CASSEPRTGRNEQFF.

For the CDR3, the DNA is TGTGCCAGCAGTTACCCCTCAAGAGGTGCAGATACGCAGTATTTT. It encodes CASSYPSRGADTQYF. The chain employs TRBV28 and TRBJ2-3; the D is unclear. Trimming pared 4 bases from V and 4 bases from J, leaving 15 bases between. Germline V gene lookup returns CDR1 MDHEN and CDR2 SYDVKM. This CDR3 contains 15 residues. The complete variable domain, with remaining parts taken from reference TRBV28 and TRBJ2-3, reads DVKVTQSSRYLVKRTGEKVFLECVQDMDHENMFWYRQDPGLGLRLIYFSYDVKMKEKGDIPEGYSVSREKKERFSLILESASTNQTSMYLCASSYPSRGADTQYFGPGTRLTVL.

This clonotype was seen only once. The chain carries TRBV6-2 or TRBV6-3 and TRBJ2-5, with TRBD2 identical over 12 bases. Germline loops: CDR1 MNHEY, CDR2 SVGEGT. The V and J ends lost 6 bases and 0 bases, in that order; junction bases with no gene match: 11. This CDR3 region has 18 residues. The CDR3 here is CASRHLLTSGGNQETQYF. CDR3 nucleotide sequence: TGTGCCAGCAGGCATCTGCTTACTAGCGGGGGGAACCAAGAGACCCAGTACTTC.